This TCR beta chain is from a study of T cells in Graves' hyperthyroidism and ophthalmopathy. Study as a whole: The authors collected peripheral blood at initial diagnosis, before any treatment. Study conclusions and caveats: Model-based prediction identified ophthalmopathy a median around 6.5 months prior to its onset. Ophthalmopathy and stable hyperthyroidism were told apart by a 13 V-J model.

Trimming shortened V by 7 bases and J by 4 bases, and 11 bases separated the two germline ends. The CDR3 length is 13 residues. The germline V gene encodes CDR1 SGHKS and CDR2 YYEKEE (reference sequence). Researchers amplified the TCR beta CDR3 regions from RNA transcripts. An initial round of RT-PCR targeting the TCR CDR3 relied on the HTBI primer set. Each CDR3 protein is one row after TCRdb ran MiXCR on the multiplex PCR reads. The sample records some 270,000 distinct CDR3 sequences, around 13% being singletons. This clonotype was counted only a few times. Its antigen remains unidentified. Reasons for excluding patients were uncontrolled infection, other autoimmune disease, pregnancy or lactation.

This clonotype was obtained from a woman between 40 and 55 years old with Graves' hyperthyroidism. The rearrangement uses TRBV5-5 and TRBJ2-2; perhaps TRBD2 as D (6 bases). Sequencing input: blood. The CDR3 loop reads CASSGDGTGELFF. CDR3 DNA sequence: TGTGCCAGCTCGGGAGATGGCACCGGGGAGCTGTTTTTT.